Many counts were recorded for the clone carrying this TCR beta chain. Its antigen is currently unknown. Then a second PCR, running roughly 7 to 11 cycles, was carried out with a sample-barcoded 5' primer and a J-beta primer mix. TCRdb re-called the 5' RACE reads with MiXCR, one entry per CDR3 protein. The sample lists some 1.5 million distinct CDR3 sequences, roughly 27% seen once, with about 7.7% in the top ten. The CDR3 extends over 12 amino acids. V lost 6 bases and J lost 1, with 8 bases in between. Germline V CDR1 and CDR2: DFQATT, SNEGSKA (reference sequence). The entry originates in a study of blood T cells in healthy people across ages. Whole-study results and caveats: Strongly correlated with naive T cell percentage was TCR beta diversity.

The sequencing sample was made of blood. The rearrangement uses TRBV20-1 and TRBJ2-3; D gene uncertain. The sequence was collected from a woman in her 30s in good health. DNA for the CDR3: TGCAGTGCACACCGAGGCACAGATACGCAGTATTTT. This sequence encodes CSAHRGTDTQYF.